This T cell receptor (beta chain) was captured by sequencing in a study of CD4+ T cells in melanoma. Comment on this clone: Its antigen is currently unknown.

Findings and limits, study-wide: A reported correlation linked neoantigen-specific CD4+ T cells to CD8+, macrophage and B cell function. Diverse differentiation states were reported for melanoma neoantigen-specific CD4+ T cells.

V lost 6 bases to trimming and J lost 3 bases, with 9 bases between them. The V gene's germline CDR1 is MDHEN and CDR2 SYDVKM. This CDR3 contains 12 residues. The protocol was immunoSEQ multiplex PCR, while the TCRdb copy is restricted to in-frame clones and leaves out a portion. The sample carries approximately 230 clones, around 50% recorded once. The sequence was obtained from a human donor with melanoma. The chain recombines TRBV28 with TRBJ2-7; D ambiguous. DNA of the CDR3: TGTGCCAGCAGCCCCCCAGGCTACGAGCAGTACTTC. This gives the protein CASSPPGYEQYF.